The present TCR beta chain was sequenced within a study of blood T cells in healthy people across ages. Germline CDR1 and CDR2: SGHTA and FQGTGA. The CDR3 sequence is 15 residues long. On this clonotype: At one end, the junction sequence differs from germline, possibly due to a read error.

Combining a sample-barcoded 5' primer with a J-beta primer mix, a second PCR ran for 7 to 11 cycles. Using its own MiXCR run on the 5' RACE reads, TCRdb lists one record per CDR3 protein. The sample consists of around 1,100,000 distinct CDR3 sequences, around two fifths of them appearing once. The chain carries TRBV7-3 and TRBJ1-2; the D gene is possibly TRBD1 (5 bases). Sequencing was carried out using blood. This receptor was taken from a man aged 18 to 30 in good health. Written as DNA, the CDR3 is TGTGTCAGCAGCTTTGAGGCGGGGGGACCGAATGGCTACACCTTC. Protein product: CVSSFEAGGPNGYTF.